What follows are 25 T cell receptor beta chains derived from one specimen sequenced in a study of blood T cell repertoires in COVID-19. Sequencing used immunoSEQ multiplex PCR; TCRdb keeps in-frame clones, though not all of them. The data show 100,000 to 150,000 clones, around 81% seen once. Source material: peripheral blood. Receptor source: a man aged 25-45 years with COVID-19, enrolled during active disease.

This chain connects TRBV18 to TRBJ2-7, with TRBD2 matching over 9 bases. There are 15 residues in the CDR3. In germline, CDR1 is KGHSH, CDR2 LQKENI. The trim removed 2 bases at V and 2 bases at J, leaving 4 bases unmatched. CDR3 protein: CASSPGGGRAYEQYF. CDR3 coding DNA: TGTGCCAGCTCACCAGGGGGCGGGAGGGCCTACGAGCAGTACTTC.

In this sample, this clone turned up a few times. This sequence joins TRBV27 and TRBJ2-7, with TRBD1 identical over 9 bases. The CDR3 is 14 residues long. V gave up 6 bases and J gave up 3 bases; unmatched junction bases: 6. The germline CDR1 and CDR2 sequences are MNHEY and SMNVEV (reference sequence). The CDR3 region is CASSIPGQGYEQYF. CDR3 DNA sequence: TGTGCCAGCAGCATCCCGGGACAGGGCTACGAGCAGTACTTC.

This chain links TRBV12-3 or TRBV12-4 with TRBJ1-1; D gene ambiguous. Trimming pared 3 bases from V and 1 base from J, leaving 6 bases between. The CDR3 is made up of 13 amino acids. The CDR3 bases are TGTGCCAGCAGTTTGCTGGCGAACACTGAAGCTTTCTTT. Translated, it gives CASSLLANTEAFF.

The chain is built from TRBV5-1 and TRBJ2-7; 9 bases are a match to TRBD1. CDR1 and CDR2 (germline): SGHRS, YFSETQ. J was trimmed by 1 base and V by 4 bases; bases with no gene match: 9. The CDR3 has 16 amino acids. The CDR3 here is CASSPYRQGVSYEQYF. The CDR3, as DNA: TGCGCCAGCAGCCCTTACAGACAGGGGGTTTCCTACGAGCAGTACTTC.

This clone showed up just a few times. The chain couples TRBV21-1 to TRBJ2-2; the table's D call TRBD2 went unverified against the DNA. TRBV21-1 is designated a pseudogene. The CDR3 is 16 amino acids. CDR3 sequence (DNA): TGTGCCAGCAGCATTCTGAAGGTGATAGCCGGCGGGGAGCTGTTTTTT. Translation: CASSILKVIAGGELFF.

The rearrangement uses TRBV6-2 or TRBV6-3 and TRBJ2-7, with 10 bases aligning to TRBD2. CDR1 is MNHEY, CDR2 SVGEGT, per germline. Trimming took 4 bases from V and 2 from J; bases not matched to a gene: 8. The CDR3 contains 16 residues. CDR3: CASSSPLAGRTYEQYF. The CDR3 DNA is TGTGCCAGCAGTTCCCCACTAGCGGGGCGAACCTACGAGCAGTACTTC.

The chain recombines TRBV11-2 with TRBJ1-2; possible D gene TRBD1, 6 bases. This CDR3 spans 12 amino acids. V dropped 5 bases and J dropped 7 bases, with 11 bases sitting between them. Germline CDR1 SGHAT, CDR2 FQNNGV. The CDR3 nucleotides are TGTGCCAGCAGCGCCGGGGACATTGGCTACACCTTC. Translation: CASSAGDIGYTF.

The chain uses TRBV5-1 and TRBJ2-5; 8 bases align to TRBD1. CDR1 and CDR2 from the germline V gene are SGHRS and YFSETQ. Trimming cost V 0 bases and J 5 bases; bases outside gene matches: 9. This CDR3 region has 16 residues. The CDR3 sequence: CASSLARTGLDETQYF. The CDR3 DNA reads as TGCGCCAGCAGCTTGGCACGGACAGGGTTAGATGAGACCCAGTACTTC. The full variable domain, with the rest looked up from reference TRBV5-1 and TRBJ2-5, is KAGVTQTPRYLIKTRGQQVTLSCSPISGHRSVSWYQQTPGQGLQFLFEYFSETQRNKGNFPGRFSGRQFSNSRSEMNVSTLELGDSALYLCASSLARTGLDETQYFGPGTRLLVL.

The chain links TRBV9 to TRBJ2-7, with D unresolved. The germline CDR1 and CDR2 sequences are SGDLS and YYNGEE. The CDR3 contains 13 residues. Between the trimmed V and J ends, which lost 4 bases and 5 bases, there was a span of 13 bases. For the CDR3, the DNA is TGTGCCAGCAGCCCACGGAACAGCAACGAGCAGTACTTC. Translating gives CASSPRNSNEQYF.

CDR3 sequence reads: CASSQGRTGTTSNNEQFF. CDR3 bases: TGTGCCAGCAGCCAAGGCAGGACCGGGACTACCTCAAACAATGAGCAGTTCTTC. The genes are TRBV4-2 and TRBJ2-1; 7 nucleotides agree with TRBD2. The CDR3 consists of 18 residues. Germline CDR1 and CDR2: LGHNA and YNFKEQ. The J segment lost 5 bases and the V segment lost 1 base, leaving 14 bases of the junction unmatched.

The chain carries TRBV18 and TRBJ2-2; 9 bases are a match to TRBD1. The V and J ends lost 0 bases and 2 bases, in that order; junction bases with no gene match: 7. The CDR3 totals 18 residues. The V gene's germline CDR1 is KGHSH and CDR2 LQKENI. As DNA, the CDR3 is TGTGCCAGCTCACCACCGAGGGGACAGGGTTTTAACACCGGGGAGCTGTTTTTT. Encoded protein: CASSPPRGQGFNTGELFF. Looking up the rest from reference TRBV18 and TRBJ2-2 gives the full variable domain: NAGVMQNPRHLVRRRGQEARLRCSPMKGHSHVYWYRQLPEEGLKFMVYLQKENIIDESGMPKERFSAEFPKEGPSILRIQQVVRGDSAAYFCASSPPRGQGFNTGELFFGEGSRLTVL.

The V gene is TRBV18, the J gene TRBJ1-2; no reliable D call. Germline loops: CDR1 KGHSH, CDR2 LQKENI. Deletions cut 0 bases from V and 7 bases from J, with 12 bases between. The CDR3 sequence is 14 residues long. The CDR3 region is CASSPPVVDTGYTF. The CDR3 nucleotides read TGTGCCAGCTCACCACCAGTTGTAGATACTGGCTACACCTTC.

This rearrangement joins TRBV6-1 to TRBJ1-4; a possible D gene is TRBD1 (5 bases). Germline assignment: CDR1 MNHNS and CDR2 SASEGT. The CDR3 runs to 14 residues. V was trimmed by 1 base and J by 7 bases, leaving 10 bases between them. CDR3 in amino acids: CASSEGGWGEKLFF. CDR3 sequence (DNA): TGTGCCAGCAGTGAAGGGGGCTGGGGTGAAAAACTGTTTTTT.

J is TRBJ2-7 and V is TRBV19, with TRBD2 identical over 10 bases. The V and J ends lost 5 bases and 0 bases, in that order; junction bases with no gene match: 4. Germline V lookup: CDR1 LNHDA, CDR2 SQIVND (reference sequence). This CDR3 is 15 amino acids long. The chain's CDR3 is CASSSIAGGSYEQYF. The CDR3 DNA follows: TGTGCCAGTAGTTCCATAGCGGGAGGCTCCTACGAGCAGTACTTC.

Note on this clone: One end of the junction does not line up with germline, which may come from a read error. The V call is TRBV3-1 (or the pseudogene TRBV3-2), the J call TRBJ2-5, with D perhaps TRBD2 (5 bases). The CDR3 totals 15 residues. Germline CDR1 LGHDT, CDR2 YNNKEL (reference sequence). CDR3 bases: TGTGCCAGCAGCCAAGACGTGTTAGCAGCGGCCTCAGTGAACTTC. It encodes CASSQDVLAAASVNF.

As to this clone: Other DNA sequences from this sample encode an identical CDR3 as well. V and J are TRBV6-2 or TRBV6-3 and TRBJ2-7, with TRBD1 identical over 9 bases. V shed 2 bases, J shed 4 bases, and the junction held 6 bases outside the gene matches. The CDR3 length is 15 residues. Per the germline V gene, CDR1 is MNHEY and CDR2 is SVGEGT. As DNA, the CDR3 is TGTGCCAGCAGTTACCAGGGACAGGGTCTATACGAGCAGTACTTC. Amino acids: CASSYQGQGLYEQYF.

The genes are TRBV28 and TRBJ1-6; no clear D. Between the trimmed V and J ends, which lost 2 bases and 12 bases, there was a span of 8 bases. The V gene's germline CDR1 is MDHEN and CDR2 SYDVKM. The CDR3 consists of 12 residues. Here the CDR3 reads CASSLMRLPLHF. CDR3 DNA sequence: TGTGCCAGCAGTTTAATGAGGTTACCCCTCCACTTT.

This clone showed up just a few times. This rearrangement joins TRBV6-6 to TRBJ1-1; 7 nucleotides align to TRBD1. Germline CDR1 and CDR2: MNHNY and SVGAGI (reference sequence). The CDR3 has 14 amino acids. V was clipped by 10 bases and J by 0 bases; unmatched bases: 8. The CDR3 reads CATTGQVLNTEAFF. The CDR3 DNA is TGTGCCACCACCGGACAGGTTCTGAACACTGAAGCTTTCTTT.

The chain has TRBV5-1 and TRBJ1-4; D remains ambiguous. V shed 0 bases and J shed 1 base, with 4 bases lying between them. The CDR3 is 14 residues long. CDR1 and CDR2 from the germline V gene are SGHRS and YFSETQ. Here the CDR3 DNA reads TGCGCCAGCAGCTTGGACGGAACTAATGAAAAACTGTTTTTT. Translation gives CASSLDGTNEKLFF.

V gene TRBV28 combines with J gene TRBJ1-1; D is unresolved. The germline V gene has CDR1 MDHEN and CDR2 SYDVKM. The CDR3 totals 13 residues. The V end was cut by 6 bases, the J end by 0 bases, with 8 bases between. The CDR3 reads CASRRSVNTEAFF. The CDR3 coding sequence is TGTGCCAGCAGACGATCAGTGAACACTGAAGCTTTCTTT.

This chain uses TRBV28 with TRBJ1-1, with 12 bases fitting TRBD1. This CDR3 has 16 amino acids. Losses at the gene ends were 5 bases for V and 3 bases for J; bases not matched to a gene: 7. Per germline, CDR1 MDHEN and CDR2 SYDVKM. The CDR3 loop reads CASSGTGGALDTEAFF. CDR3 nucleotides: TGTGCCAGCAGTGGGACAGGGGGCGCTTTGGACACTGAAGCTTTCTTT.

The chain carries TRBV3-1 (or the pseudogene TRBV3-2) and TRBJ2-7; 9 bases agree with TRBD1. The CDR3 has 14 amino acids. CDR1 and CDR2 (germline): LGHDT, YNNKEL (reference sequence). V lost 5 bases to trimming and J lost 3 bases; unmatched junction nucleotides: 5. CDR3 protein: CASSSGTGIYEQYF. As DNA, the CDR3 is TGTGCCAGCAGCTCCGGGACAGGGATCTACGAGCAGTACTTC.

This clone has only a few counts. V and J are TRBV12-3 or TRBV12-4 and TRBJ1-4, with 9 bases matching TRBD1. J gave up 14 bases and V 6 bases, and 10 bases lay outside the gene matches. The CDR3 totals 13 residues. For the CDR3, the DNA is TGTGCCAGCAGCAGGGGACAGGGTGGCCCTCTGTTTTTT. This gives the protein CASSRGQGGPLFF.

The chain carries TRBV30 and TRBJ1-4; 7 nucleotides agree with TRBD1. The CDR3 is 16 residues long. The trim removed 2 bases at V and 7 bases at J, leaving 13 bases unmatched. CDR1 GTSNPN and CDR2 SVGIG come from the germline V gene (reference sequence). The CDR3: CAWSRDSQVGFEKLFF. Written as DNA, the CDR3 is TGTGCCTGGAGTAGGGACAGCCAAGTCGGGTTTGAAAAACTGTTTTTT.

The rearrangement links TRBV4-3 to TRBJ1-1; 7 bases fit TRBD1. The CDR3 is 17 residues long. From germline, CDR1 is LGHNA and CDR2 YSLEER. The ends lost 0 bases at V and 3 bases at J; junction bases unmatched: 10. CDR3 sequence (DNA): TGCGCCAGCAGCCAAGATATAGACAGGGTAGGTGACACTGAAGCTTTCTTT. This gives the protein CASSQDIDRVGDTEAFF.